These 19 T cell receptor beta chains were sequenced from one sample in a study of blood T cell repertoires in COVID-19. Assay: immunoSEQ multiplex PCR; the TCRdb copy retains only in-frame clones and omits some. Here the sample spans around 160,000 clones, approximately 86% being singletons. Sequencing was carried out using PBMCs or T cells enriched from blood (not recorded which). Every receptor here comes from a middle-aged woman who had been exposed to COVID-19.

This clone appeared a few times. The J gene is TRBJ1-6, the V gene TRBV13, with 9 bases aligning to TRBD1. The germline V gene has CDR1 PRHDT and CDR2 FYEKMQ (reference sequence). V shed 4 bases, J shed 7 bases, and the junction held 2 bases outside the gene matches. CDR3 length: 14 amino acids. The CDR3 bases are TGTGCCAGCAGCTCGGACAGGGGAAATTCACCCCTCCACTTT. Encoded protein: CASSSDRGNSPLHF.

The genes are TRBV9 and TRBJ1-1; 9 bases fit TRBD1. The trim removed 0 bases at V and 9 bases at J, leaving 3 bases unmatched. CDR3 length: 13 residues. CDR1 is SGDLS, CDR2 YYNGEE, per germline. CDR3 nucleotides: TGTGCCAGCAGCGTAGAATACAGGGGGCAAGCTTTCTTT. Translating gives CASSVEYRGQAFF.

This clone has only a few counts. This chain links TRBV6-5 with TRBJ2-7; D perhaps matches TRBD2 (6 bases). Germline V gene lookup returns CDR1 MNHEY and CDR2 SVGAGI. V was cut by 8 bases and J by 6 bases, with 17 bases left in between. The CDR3 has 13 residues. CDR3 sequence: CASLRGVGGEQYF. The CDR3 nucleotides are TGTGCCAGCCTTAGGGGCGTCGGGGGCGAGCAGTACTTC.

The V gene is TRBV18, the J gene TRBJ2-1, with 7 bases that match TRBD2. The CDR3 has 17 amino acids. The germline gives CDR1 KGHSH, CDR2 LQKENI. The V and J ends lost 6 bases and 5 bases, in that order; junction bases with no gene match: 16. Written as DNA, the CDR3 is TGTGCCAGCTCTATCACCGGTCCGGGAGGAACGCACAATGAGCAGTTCTTC. This codes for CASSITGPGGTHNEQFF. The entire variable domain, with the rest obtained from reference TRBV18 and TRBJ2-1, is as follows: NAGVMQNPRHLVRRRGQEARLRCSPMKGHSHVYWYRQLPEEGLKFMVYLQKENIIDESGMPKERFSAEFPKEGPSILRIQQVVRGDSAAYFCASSITGPGGTHNEQFFGPGTRLTVL.

This clone has just a few counts. The rearrangement joins TRBV7-3 to TRBJ1-2; TRBD1 is a possible D gene (5 bases). The CDR3 is 14 amino acids. Germline V gene sequence: CDR1 SGHTA, CDR2 FQGTGA. Trimming removed 1 base at V and 8 bases at J, with 14 bases between. The CDR3 DNA follows: TGTGCCAGCAGCTTAAATCTCCAGGGTGGCGGCTACACCTTC. It translates to CASSLNLQGGGYTF.

This chain joins TRBV29-1 and TRBJ2-3; D possibly corresponds to TRBD2 (6 bases). This CDR3 is built from 13 residues. Germline CDR1 SQVTM, CDR2 ANQGSEA. The DNA for the CDR3 is TGCAACGGAGGGTCCGGGAACACAGATACGCAGTATTTT. This encodes CNGGSGNTDTQYF.

The chain recombines TRBV6-2 or TRBV6-3 with TRBJ1-5, with 9 bases matching TRBD1. Germline loops: CDR1 MNHEY, CDR2 SVGEGT. J lost 5 bases, V lost 5 bases, and 13 bases had no gene match. The CDR3 totals 17 residues. As DNA, the CDR3 is TGTGCCAGCAGTCAACCCGGGACAGGGACTGGGTATCAGCCCCAGCATTTT. It specifies CASSQPGTGTGYQPQHF.

The chain has TRBV7-3 and TRBJ2-7; 9 bases agree with TRBD2. This CDR3 spans 16 amino acids. From germline, CDR1 is SGHTA and CDR2 FQGTGA. V gave up 2 bases and J gave up 3 bases; unmatched junction bases: 8. The CDR3 DNA reads TGTGCCAGCAGCTTAGAAGCGGGGGGACACAACTACGAGCAGTACTTC. Amino acid sequence: CASSLEAGGHNYEQYF.

A few counts support this clone. In DNA form, the CDR3 reads TGCGCCAGCAGCCAAGGGCTCACAGGGTCCTATAATTCACCCCTCCACTTT. It codes for CASSQGLTGSYNSPLHF. J is TRBJ1-6 and V is TRBV4-3; D is possibly TRBD1 (6 bases). V lost 1 base, J lost 1 base, and 11 bases lay in between. CDR3 length: 17 residues. CDR1 is LGHNA and CDR2 is YSLEER in the germline V gene.

This rearrangement joins TRBV27 to TRBJ1-1; D might be TRBD1 (5 bases). CDR1 and CDR2 (germline): MNHEY, SMNVEV (reference sequence). CDR3 size: 14 residues. Trimming left V 3 bases short and J 4 bases short, with 12 bases between. Written as DNA, the CDR3 is TGTGCCAGCAGTTTCGGGGACTTAGGCACTGAAGCTTTCTTT. It codes for CASSFGDLGTEAFF.

J is TRBJ2-7 and V is TRBV5-5; D remains ambiguous. V lost 0 bases and J 3 bases, leaving 7 bases between the germline ends. This CDR3 region has 13 residues. Germline CDR1 and CDR2: SGHKS and YYEKEE (reference sequence). The CDR3 sequence is CASSLGQDYEQYF. DNA of the CDR3: TGTGCCAGCAGCTTGGGCCAGGACTACGAGCAGTACTTC.

V gene TRBV19 combines with J gene TRBJ1-5; tentative D call: TRBD1 (6 bases). V was shortened by 6 bases and J by 5 bases, with 17 bases between the two germline ends. Germline V CDR1 and CDR2: LNHDA, SQIVND (reference sequence). This CDR3 is built from 15 residues. The CDR3 is CASRTHRDNYQPQHF. The CDR3 nucleotides are TGTGCCAGTAGAACACACCGGGACAATTATCAGCCCCAGCATTTT.

The chain carries TRBV7-9 and TRBJ2-5; 9 bases map to TRBD1. Germline-derived CDR1 and CDR2 are SEHNR and FQNEAQ (reference sequence). The J segment lost 5 bases and the V segment lost 5 bases, leaving 9 bases of the junction unmatched. The CDR3 length is 15 residues. CDR3 in DNA: TGTGCCAGCAGCCTGATACAGGGGGCGCGGGAGACCCAGTACTTC. Its translation: CASSLIQGARETQYF.

The J gene is TRBJ1-1, the V gene TRBV4-3; tentatively, D is TRBD1 (5 bases). The V end was cut by 1 base, the J end by 4 bases, with 10 bases between. This CDR3 has 14 residues. The germline V gene has CDR1 LGHNA and CDR2 YSLEER. CDR3 protein: CASSQGIQGTEAFF. Written as DNA, the CDR3 is TGCGCCAGCAGCCAAGGTATTCAGGGCACTGAAGCTTTCTTT.

The table lists this clone with a count of one. The chain carries TRBV5-5 and TRBJ2-5, with TRBD1 identical over 8 bases. The V and J ends lost 5 bases and 4 bases, in that order; junction bases with no gene match: 7. Germline loops: CDR1 SGHKS, CDR2 YYEKEE (reference sequence). CDR3 length equals 14 residues. The CDR3 loop is CASSRTGSGETQYF. The CDR3 DNA reads TGTGCCAGCAGTCGGACAGGGAGCGGAGAGACCCAGTACTTC.

V usage is TRBV6-5 and J usage is TRBJ2-5; 10 nucleotides line up with TRBD2. Unmatched junction bases numbered 17, after V lost 4 bases and J lost 12 bases. The CDR3 totals 16 residues. CDR1 and CDR2 (germline): MNHEY, SVGAGI. CDR3 protein: CASSSTFLAGVGQEYF. In nucleotides, the CDR3 is TGTGCCAGCAGTTCTACCTTTCTAGCGGGAGTGGGTCAGGAGTACTTC.

This rearrangement joins TRBV5-1 to TRBJ2-2; D possibly corresponds to TRBD2 (6 bases). This CDR3 has 17 residues. Trimming pared 2 bases from V and 1 base from J, leaving 15 bases between. Germline assignment: CDR1 SGHRS and CDR2 YFSETQ. The CDR3 region has the DNA TGCGCCAGCAGCTTCAGTTCCGGCGGGGTGAACACCGGGGAGCTGTTTTTT. This encodes CASSFSSGGVNTGELFF.

J is TRBJ1-1 and V is TRBV4-1; D not resolved. The germline CDR1 and CDR2 sequences are MGHRA and YSYEKL. There are 14 residues in the CDR3. The V gene lost 3 bases and the J gene lost 2 bases, with 10 bases spanning the gap. CDR3: CASSHPGKNTEAFF. CDR3 sequence (DNA): TGCGCCAGCAGCCATCCAGGAAAAAACACTGAAGCTTTCTTT.

V gene TRBV3-1 (or the pseudogene TRBV3-2) combines with J gene TRBJ1-1, with D perhaps matching TRBD1 (6 bases). Germline V gene lookup returns CDR1 LGHDT and CDR2 YNNKEL (reference sequence). The CDR3 consists of 13 residues. Trimming cost V 2 bases and J 6 bases, with 10 bases left between them. The CDR3 sequence: CASSQRRGAEAFF. The CDR3 nucleotides are TGTGCCAGCAGCCAACGCAGGGGCGCTGAAGCTTTCTTT.